The 26 T cell receptor beta chains reported below all come from one sample, sequenced in a study of T cell repertoires in cytomegalovirus infection. One entry per CDR3 protein, called by TCRdb with MiXCR from the reads. The top ten clones hold roughly 18% of a sample with 680,000 or so distinct CDR3 sequences, roughly a third of them seen once. These receptors' targets are unknown. The sequencing here drew on cultured PBMCs, taken from culture after CMV antigen stimulation. The receptors come from a human donor in good health (CMV status not recorded). Some clones in this sample may be carry-over from other donors' samples.

This clonotype was detected only a few times. The V and J genes are TRBV27 and TRBJ2-3; D gene uncertain. The V gene lost 3 bases and the J gene lost 3 bases, with 10 bases spanning the gap. CDR3 length equals 14 residues. Germline values: CDR1 MNHEY, CDR2 SMNVEV (reference sequence). The CDR3 loop reads CASSFGPATDTQYF. DNA for the CDR3: TGTGCCAGCAGTTTTGGGCCGGCTACAGATACGCAGTATTTT.

A few counts support this clonotype. The V gene is TRBV11-2, the J gene TRBJ2-1; 13 bases align to TRBD2. In germline, CDR1 is SGHAT, CDR2 FQNNGV. Unmatched junction bases numbered 13, after V lost 4 bases and J lost 7 bases. This CDR3 is 18 amino acids long. In nucleotides, the CDR3 is TGTGCCAGCAGCTCACCTAGGGGCACTAGCGGGAGGGCTAATGAGCAGTTCTTC. Encoded protein: CASSSPRGTSGRANEQFF.

The rearrangement joins TRBV7-2 to TRBJ2-1; D ambiguous. Germline V gene lookup returns CDR1 SGHTA and CDR2 FQGNSA. V lost 2 bases, J lost 14 bases, and 13 bases lay in between. This CDR3 is built from 12 residues. The CDR3 region has the DNA TGTGCCAGCAGCTTAAGTCCCGACAAGGAGTTCTTC. Translation gives CASSLSPDKEFF.

The V call is TRBV7-2, the J call TRBJ2-7; 8 bases match TRBD2. Germline V gene lookup returns CDR1 SGHTA and CDR2 FQGNSA. Losses at the gene ends were 6 bases for V and 4 bases for J; bases not matched to a gene: 14. This CDR3 is built from 16 residues. For the CDR3, the DNA is TGTGCCAGCAGTCGCACCGGGGGGGGACTAACTTACGAGCAGTACTTC. Its translation: CASSRTGGGLTYEQYF.

This clonotype turned up a few times. This chain joins TRBV19 and TRBJ1-2; D is unresolved. CDR1 is LNHDA and CDR2 is SQIVND in the germline V gene (reference sequence). Trimming stripped 3 bases from V and 8 bases from J, with 10 bases between. This CDR3 region has 12 residues. Here the CDR3 reads CASSIELGGYTF. The CDR3 DNA follows: TGTGCCAGTAGTATCGAGCTCGGCGGCTACACCTTC.

This sequence joins TRBV4-1 and TRBJ2-7, with 9 bases aligning to TRBD2. Looked up from germline, CDR1 is MGHRA and CDR2 is YSYEKL. V lost 3 bases, J lost 6 bases, and 9 bases stayed unmatched. This CDR3 is built from 15 residues. The CDR3 spells CASSQGPGLASEQYF. CDR3 coding DNA: TGCGCCAGCAGCCAGGGACCGGGACTAGCATCCGAGCAGTACTTC.

This rearrangement joins TRBV6-6 to TRBJ2-2; weak D call: TRBD1 (6 bases). The CDR3 sequence is 14 residues long. Germline CDR1 MNHNY, CDR2 SVGAGI (reference sequence). V was clipped by 5 bases and J by 6 bases, with 13 bases between them. Here the CDR3 DNA reads TGTGCCAGCAGTGCCGACAGGACGTCCGGGGAGCTGTTTTTT. Encoded protein: CASSADRTSGELFF.

This rearrangement joins TRBV11-2 to TRBJ2-1; D not resolved. Trimming took off 6 bases at V and 0 bases at J, with 12 bases between the two ends. This CDR3 has 15 residues. CDR1 is SGHAT, CDR2 FQNNGV, per germline. The CDR3 sequence is CASSFPVGSYNEQFF. The CDR3 DNA is TGTGCCAGCAGTTTTCCTGTGGGCTCCTACAATGAGCAGTTCTTC.

This clonotype has more than one count but fewer than ten. This chain uses TRBV15 with TRBJ2-3; tentatively, D is TRBD1 (6 bases). Germline V gene data show CDR1 as LNHNV and CDR2 as YYDKDF (reference sequence). Between the trimmed V and J ends, which lost 5 bases and 7 bases, there was a span of 7 bases. This CDR3 comprises 11 residues. CDR3 sequence: CATSDRYTQYF. As DNA, the CDR3 is TGTGCCACCAGCGACAGGTATACGCAGTATTTT. Filled out from reference TRBV15 and TRBJ2-3, the complete variable domain reads DAMVIQNPRYQVTQFGKPVTLSCSQTLNHNVMYWYQQKSSQAPKLLFHYYDKDFNNEADTPDNFQSRRPNTSFCFLDIRSPGLGDTAMYLCATSDRYTQYFGPGTRLTVL.

The sample holds a few counts of this clonotype. The chain is built from TRBV29-1 and TRBJ2-3; D perhaps matches TRBD1 (5 bases). V was pared by 2 bases and J by 2 bases, with 8 bases between. The CDR3 has 13 amino acids. Per the germline V gene, CDR1 is SQVTM and CDR2 is ANQGSEA. CDR3 sequence reads: CSVETGFTDTQYF. Here the CDR3 DNA reads TGCAGCGTTGAAACAGGTTTCACAGATACGCAGTATTTT.

This clonotype occurred a few times. The V gene is TRBV20-1, the J gene TRBJ1-2; possibly TRBD1 for D (5 bases). Germline assignment: CDR1 DFQATT and CDR2 SNEGSKA (reference sequence). The CDR3 extends over 12 amino acids. Trimming stripped 5 bases from V and 7 bases from J, with 14 bases between. The CDR3 loop reads CSAVPDIRGYTF. In DNA, the CDR3 is TGCAGTGCTGTCCCGGACATCCGTGGCTACACCTTC.

The chain recombines TRBV2 with TRBJ1-6; the match to TRBD1 covers 7 bases. Germline-derived CDR1 and CDR2 are SNHLY and FYNNEI. The CDR3 runs to 14 residues. V lost 8 bases and J lost 5; bases outside the gene matches: 6. The CDR3 sequence is CASEGGRDNSPLHF. CDR3 nucleotide sequence: TGTGCCAGCGAAGGGGGCAGGGATAATTCACCCCTCCACTTT.

This clonotype occurred a few times. CDR3 region: CASSSYRVNYGYTF. In nucleotides, the CDR3 is TGTGCCAGCAGCTCATATCGGGTAAACTATGGCTACACCTTC. V is TRBV6-2 or TRBV6-3 and J is TRBJ1-2; no definite D call. The germline V gene has CDR1 MNHEY and CDR2 SVGEGT. Trimming took off 6 bases at V and 2 bases at J, with 13 bases between the two ends. This CDR3 contains 14 residues.

The gene calls are TRBV10-3 and TRBJ2-2, with D possibly TRBD1 on 6 matching bases. The CDR3 sequence is 13 residues long. V was shortened by 11 bases and J by 1 base, with 11 bases between the two germline ends. CDR1 and CDR2 (germline): ENHRY, SYGVKD. As DNA, the CDR3 is TGTGCCGCAGGGGTCGTGAACACCGGGGAGCTGTTTTTT. This encodes CAAGVVNTGELFF.

The CDR3 nucleotides are TGTGCCAGCAGTGAAGGGGGGACATCAGGGGACGAGCAGTACTTC. This gives the protein CASSEGGTSGDEQYF. J is TRBJ2-7 and V is TRBV2, with a possible D match to TRBD1 (6 bases). In germline, CDR1 is SNHLY, CDR2 FYNNEI. The CDR3 length is 15 residues. The V end was cut by 1 base, the J end by 5 bases, with 15 bases between.

This clonotype was observed a few times. The chain couples TRBV27 to TRBJ1-6, with no clear D. The CDR3 spans 16 residues. Trimming removed 5 bases at V and 8 bases at J, with 19 bases between. Germline CDR1 is MNHEY and CDR2 is SMNVEV (reference sequence). The CDR3 DNA is TGTGCCAGCAGTAAAATCAGCGTCCGAAGCGATTCACCCCTCCACTTT. Its protein is CASSKISVRSDSPLHF.

Ten or more counts support this clonotype. This chain joins TRBV7-2 and TRBJ2-7, with D possibly matching TRBD2 (7 bases). This CDR3 has 12 amino acids. From germline, CDR1 is SGHTA and CDR2 FQGNSA. Trimming removed 5 bases from V and 5 bases from J, with 10 bases in between. CDR3 amino acids: CASSTGGNEQYF. DNA of the CDR3: TGTGCCAGCAGCACGGGGGGCAACGAGCAGTACTTC.

The table lists this clonotype with a few counts. This rearrangement joins TRBV7-2 to TRBJ2-7; no definite D call. Trimming took 5 bases from V and 0 from J, leaving 17 bases between them. The germline gives CDR1 SGHTA, CDR2 FQGNSA. CDR3 length equals 16 residues. The CDR3 loop is CASSRSLVTSSYEQYF. The CDR3, as DNA: TGTGCCAGCAGCCGTTCTCTAGTAACAAGCTCCTACGAGCAGTACTTC.

This clonotype has a handful of counts. V usage is TRBV12-3 or TRBV12-4 and J usage is TRBJ1-5; 7 nucleotides line up with TRBD1. Trimming removed 4 bases from V and 6 bases from J; junction bases left unmatched: 12. The CDR3 totals 16 residues. The CDR3 nucleotides read TGTGCCAGCAGTTCGTCAACAGGGGTTAGGGCTCAGCCCCAGCATTTT. It is translated as CASSSSTGVRAQPQHF.

This clonotype was recorded a few times. This sequence joins TRBV4-2 and TRBJ1-6; D unresolved. The length of the CDR3 is 17 residues. The V gene lost 0 bases and the J gene lost 10 bases, with 19 bases spanning the gap. Germline CDR1 is LGHNA and CDR2 is YNFKEQ. The CDR3 reads CASSQDKLRAGRSPLHF. Here the CDR3 DNA reads TGTGCCAGCAGCCAAGACAAGTTGAGGGCGGGGAGATCACCCCTCCACTTT.

This clonotype was seen more than once but under ten times. The gene calls are TRBV6-2 or TRBV6-3 and TRBJ1-5, with D tentatively TRBD1 (5 bases). V lost 0 bases and J lost 3, with 12 bases in between. The germline gives CDR1 MNHEY, CDR2 SVGEGT. CDR3 length: 16 amino acids. The DNA of the CDR3 is TGTGCCAGCAGTTACTCGATTCGACAGTCCAATCAGCCCCAGCATTTT. As protein: CASSYSIRQSNQPQHF.

CDR3 sequence: CASRPRTGQAFF. CDR3 sequence (DNA): TGTGCCAGCAGACCCCGGACAGGACAAGCTTTCTTT. V and J are TRBV6-5 and TRBJ1-1, with TRBD1 matching over 7 bases. There are 12 residues in the CDR3. Germline lookup yields CDR1 MNHEY and CDR2 SVGAGI. V shed 6 bases, J shed 9 bases, and the junction held 7 bases outside the gene matches.

V gene TRBV20-1 combines with J gene TRBJ2-3, with TRBD1 as a possible D gene (5 bases). Germline loops: CDR1 DFQATT, CDR2 SNEGSKA (reference sequence). Trimming left V 3 bases short and J 5 bases short, with 18 bases between. This CDR3 spans 15 amino acids. CDR3 loop: CSARVLQGSLDTQYF. The CDR3 nucleotides read TGCAGTGCTAGGGTGCTCCAGGGCTCGTTAGATACGCAGTATTTT.

This clonotype was observed once. The chain joins TRBV5-1 to TRBJ2-2; D perhaps matches TRBD2 (5 bases). Germline V gene sequence: CDR1 SGHRS, CDR2 YFSETQ. CDR3 length: 16 amino acids. The germline V and J ends were trimmed by 2 bases and 0 bases, with 11 bases remaining between them. The CDR3: CASSLYPSSNTGELFF. CDR3 coding DNA: TGCGCCAGCAGCTTATATCCTAGCTCGAACACCGGGGAGCTGTTTTTT.

This chain uses TRBV7-8 with TRBJ2-5, with D unclear. CDR1 SGHVS and CDR2 FQNEAQ come from the germline V gene. The CDR3 loop spans 14 amino acids. Deletions cut 7 bases from V and 2 bases from J, with 14 bases between. CDR3 loop: CASIPARRQETQYF. DNA for the CDR3: TGTGCCAGCATTCCCGCCCGCAGACAAGAGACCCAGTACTTC.

This chain connects TRBV7-9 to TRBJ1-6, with D hard to call. Trimming took off 5 bases at V and 0 bases at J, with 11 bases between the two ends. Germline values: CDR1 SEHNR, CDR2 FQNEAQ (reference sequence). This CDR3 has 16 residues. The DNA for the CDR3 is TGTGCCAGCAGCCGTTTGCTGAGCTCCTATAATTCACCCCTCCACTTT. This translates into CASSRLLSSYNSPLHF.